In this sample, the clone carrying this T cell receptor beta chain turned up once. Its antigen is not known. TCRdb's copy holds only in-frame clones and misses some; the assay was immunoSEQ multiplex PCR. The table records over 45,000 clones, roughly 83% of them present only once. This specimen comes from a study of OX40 agonist ivuxolimab in advanced cancers. Per the germline V gene, CDR1 is SGDLS and CDR2 is YYNGEE. CDR3 length: 14 amino acids. Deletions cut 0 bases from V and 4 bases from J, with 10 bases between. General observations from the study: At 0.1 to 3.0 mg/kg and by week 6, CD4+ and CD8+ T cells in the blood had expanded clonally.

Sequences were derived from CD4+ or CD8+ T cells sorted from blood, sampled in a trial of the OX40 agonist ivuxolimab. The source is an adult with an advanced solid tumor such as melanoma, head and neck, liver or kidney cancer. The chain carries TRBV9 and TRBJ1-2; a weak D match, TRBD1 (6 bases). CDR3 DNA: TGTGCCAGCAGCGTAGGTCAGGGGTTCTATGGCTACACCTTC. It encodes CASSVGQGFYGYTF.